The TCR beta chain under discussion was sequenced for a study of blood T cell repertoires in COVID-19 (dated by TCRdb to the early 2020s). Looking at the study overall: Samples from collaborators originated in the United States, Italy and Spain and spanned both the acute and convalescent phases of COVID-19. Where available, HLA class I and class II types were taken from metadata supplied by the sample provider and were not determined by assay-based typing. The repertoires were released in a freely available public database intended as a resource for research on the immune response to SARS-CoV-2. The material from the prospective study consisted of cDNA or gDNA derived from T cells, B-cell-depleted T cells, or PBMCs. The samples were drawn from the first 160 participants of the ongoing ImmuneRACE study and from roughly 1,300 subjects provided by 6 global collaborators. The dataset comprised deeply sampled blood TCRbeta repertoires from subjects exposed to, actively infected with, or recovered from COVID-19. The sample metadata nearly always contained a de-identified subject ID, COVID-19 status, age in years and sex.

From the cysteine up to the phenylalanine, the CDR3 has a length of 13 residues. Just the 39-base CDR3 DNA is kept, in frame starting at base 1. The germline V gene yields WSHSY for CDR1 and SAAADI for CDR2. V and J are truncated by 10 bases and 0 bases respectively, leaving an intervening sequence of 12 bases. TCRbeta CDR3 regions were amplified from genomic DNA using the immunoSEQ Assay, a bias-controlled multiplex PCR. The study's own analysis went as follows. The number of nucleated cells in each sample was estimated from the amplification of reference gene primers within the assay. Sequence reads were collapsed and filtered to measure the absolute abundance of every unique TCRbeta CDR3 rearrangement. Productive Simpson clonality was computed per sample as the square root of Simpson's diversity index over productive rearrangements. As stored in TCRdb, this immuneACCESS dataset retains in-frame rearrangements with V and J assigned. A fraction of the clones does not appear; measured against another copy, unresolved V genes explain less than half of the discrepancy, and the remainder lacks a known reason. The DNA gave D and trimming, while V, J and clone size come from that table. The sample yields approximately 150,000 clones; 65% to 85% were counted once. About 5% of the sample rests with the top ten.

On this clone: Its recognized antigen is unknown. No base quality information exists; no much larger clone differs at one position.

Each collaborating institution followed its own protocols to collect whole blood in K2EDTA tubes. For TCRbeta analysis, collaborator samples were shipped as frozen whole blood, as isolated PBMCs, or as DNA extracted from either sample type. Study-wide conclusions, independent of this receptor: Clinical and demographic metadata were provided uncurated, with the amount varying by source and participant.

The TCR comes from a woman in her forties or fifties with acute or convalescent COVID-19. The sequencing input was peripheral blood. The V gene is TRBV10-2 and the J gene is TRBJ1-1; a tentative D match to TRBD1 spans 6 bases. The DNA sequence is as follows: TGCGCCACCAGGCCAGGGGTGAACACTGAAGCTTTCTTT. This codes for CATRPGVNTEAFF.